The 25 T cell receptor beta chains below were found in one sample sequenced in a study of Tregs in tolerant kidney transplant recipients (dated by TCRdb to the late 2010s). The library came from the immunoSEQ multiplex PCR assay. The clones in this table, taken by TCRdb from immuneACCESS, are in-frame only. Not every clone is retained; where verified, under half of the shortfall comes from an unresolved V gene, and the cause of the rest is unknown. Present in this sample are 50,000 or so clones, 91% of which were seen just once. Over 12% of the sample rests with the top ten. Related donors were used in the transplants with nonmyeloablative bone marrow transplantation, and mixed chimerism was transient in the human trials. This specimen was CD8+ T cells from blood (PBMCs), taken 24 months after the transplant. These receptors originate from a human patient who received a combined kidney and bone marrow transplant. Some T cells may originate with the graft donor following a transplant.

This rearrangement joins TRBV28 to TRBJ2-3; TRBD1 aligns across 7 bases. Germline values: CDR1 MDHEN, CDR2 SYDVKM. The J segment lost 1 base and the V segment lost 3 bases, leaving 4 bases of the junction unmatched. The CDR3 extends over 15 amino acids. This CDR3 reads CASSFLGQGTDTQYF. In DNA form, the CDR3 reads TGTGCCAGCAGTTTCCTCGGACAGGGCACAGATACGCAGTATTTT.

The CDR3 is CASRARTTWDEQYF. The CDR3 nucleotides read TGTGCCAGCAGGGCTAGGACTACTTGGGACGAGCAGTACTTC. This rearrangement joins TRBV28 to TRBJ2-7; D possibly corresponds to TRBD2 (6 bases). The CDR3 extends over 14 amino acids. Germline assignment: CDR1 MDHEN and CDR2 SYDVKM. Trimming left V 6 bases short and J 5 bases short, with 17 bases between.

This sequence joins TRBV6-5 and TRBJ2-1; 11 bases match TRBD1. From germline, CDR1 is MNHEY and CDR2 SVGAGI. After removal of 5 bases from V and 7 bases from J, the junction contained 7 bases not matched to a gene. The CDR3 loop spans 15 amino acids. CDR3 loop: CASSPTGTGGNEQFF. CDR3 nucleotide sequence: TGTGCCAGCAGTCCAACCGGGACAGGGGGGAATGAGCAGTTCTTC.

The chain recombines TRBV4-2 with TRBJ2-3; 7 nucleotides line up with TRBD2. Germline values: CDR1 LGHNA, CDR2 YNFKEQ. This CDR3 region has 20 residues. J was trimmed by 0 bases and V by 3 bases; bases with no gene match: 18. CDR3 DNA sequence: TGTGCCAGCAGCCAGGAAGGACAAAGACTAGCCCCGGATAGCACAGATACGCAGTATTTT. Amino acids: CASSQEGQRLAPDSTDTQYF.

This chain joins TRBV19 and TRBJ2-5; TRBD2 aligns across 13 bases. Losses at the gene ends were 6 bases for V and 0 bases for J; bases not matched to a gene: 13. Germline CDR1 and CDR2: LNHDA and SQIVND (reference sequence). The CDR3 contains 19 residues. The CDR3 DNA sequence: TGTGCCAGTAGCCTAGGACTAGCGGGAGCATCCTTGTACCAAGAGACCCAGTACTTC. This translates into CASSLGLAGASLYQETQYF.

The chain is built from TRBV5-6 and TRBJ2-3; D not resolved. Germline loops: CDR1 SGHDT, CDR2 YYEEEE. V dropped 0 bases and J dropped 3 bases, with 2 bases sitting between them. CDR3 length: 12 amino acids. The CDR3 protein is CASSLVTDTQYF. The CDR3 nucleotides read TGTGCCAGCAGCTTGGTAACAGATACGCAGTATTTT.

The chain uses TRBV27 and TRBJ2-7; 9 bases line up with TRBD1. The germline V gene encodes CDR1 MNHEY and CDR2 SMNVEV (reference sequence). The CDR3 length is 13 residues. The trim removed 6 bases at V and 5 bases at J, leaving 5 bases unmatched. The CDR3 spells CASSYGTGNEQYF. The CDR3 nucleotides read TGTGCCAGCAGCTACGGGACAGGGAACGAGCAGTACTTC.

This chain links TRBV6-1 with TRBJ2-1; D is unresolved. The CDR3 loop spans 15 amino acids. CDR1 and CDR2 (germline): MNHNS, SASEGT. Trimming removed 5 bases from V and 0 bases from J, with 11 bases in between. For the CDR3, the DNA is TGTGCCAGCAGTAGAAGCTTAGCCTCCTACAATGAGCAGTTCTTC. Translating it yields CASSRSLASYNEQFF.

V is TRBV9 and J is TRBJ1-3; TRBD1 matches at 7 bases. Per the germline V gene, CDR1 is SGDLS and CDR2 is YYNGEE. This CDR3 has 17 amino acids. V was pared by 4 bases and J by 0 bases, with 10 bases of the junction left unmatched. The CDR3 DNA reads TGTGCCAGCAGCATCAACCGCGGGACAGACTCTGGAAACACCATATATTTT. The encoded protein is CASSINRGTDSGNTIYF.

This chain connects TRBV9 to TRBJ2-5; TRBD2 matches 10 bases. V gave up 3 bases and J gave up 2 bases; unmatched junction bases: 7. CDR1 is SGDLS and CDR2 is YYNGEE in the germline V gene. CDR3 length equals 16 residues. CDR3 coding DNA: TGTGCCAGCAGCGGCCACGGGACTAGCGAGCAAGAGACCCAGTACTTC. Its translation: CASSGHGTSEQETQYF.

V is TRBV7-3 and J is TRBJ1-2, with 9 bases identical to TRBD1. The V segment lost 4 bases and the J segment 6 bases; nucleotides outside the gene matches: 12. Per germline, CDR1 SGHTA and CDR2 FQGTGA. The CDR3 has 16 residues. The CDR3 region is CASSSMPGQGNNGYTF. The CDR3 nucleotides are TGTGCCAGCAGCTCGATGCCGGGACAGGGTAATAATGGCTACACCTTC.

DNA of the CDR3: TGTGCCAGCAGTTTATCTTCCGGGGTGCTCACCTACGAGCAGTACTTC. As protein: CASSLSSGVLTYEQYF. J is TRBJ2-7 and V is TRBV27, with D maybe TRBD2 (5 bases). The CDR3 extends over 16 amino acids. Germline CDR1 is MNHEY and CDR2 is SMNVEV (reference sequence). V was clipped by 0 bases and J by 2 bases, with 14 bases between them.

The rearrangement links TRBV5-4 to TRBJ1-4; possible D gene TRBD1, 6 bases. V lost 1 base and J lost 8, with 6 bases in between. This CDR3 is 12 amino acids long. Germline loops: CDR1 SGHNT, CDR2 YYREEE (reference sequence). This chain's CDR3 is CASSLTGEKLFF. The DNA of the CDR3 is TGTGCCAGCAGCTTGACAGGGGAAAAACTGTTTTTT.

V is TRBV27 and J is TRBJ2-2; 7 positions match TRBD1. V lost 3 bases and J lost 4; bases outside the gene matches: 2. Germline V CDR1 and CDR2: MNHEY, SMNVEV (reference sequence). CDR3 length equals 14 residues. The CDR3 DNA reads TGTGCCAGCAGTTTGGCAGGGGGCACCGGGGAGCTGTTTTTT. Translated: CASSLAGGTGELFF.

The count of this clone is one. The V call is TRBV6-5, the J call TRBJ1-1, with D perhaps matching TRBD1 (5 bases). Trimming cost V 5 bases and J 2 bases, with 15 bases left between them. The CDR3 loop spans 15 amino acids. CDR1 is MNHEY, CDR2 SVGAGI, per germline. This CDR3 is CASSAPGLKNTEAFF. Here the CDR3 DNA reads TGTGCCAGCAGTGCTCCGGGACTAAAAAACACTGAAGCTTTCTTT.

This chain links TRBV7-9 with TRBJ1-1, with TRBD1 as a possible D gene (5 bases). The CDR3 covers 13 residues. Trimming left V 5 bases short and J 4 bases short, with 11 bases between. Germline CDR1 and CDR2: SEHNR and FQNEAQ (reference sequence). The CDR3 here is CASSRPDSTEAFF. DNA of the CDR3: TGTGCCAGCAGCCGGCCAGACAGCACTGAAGCTTTCTTT.

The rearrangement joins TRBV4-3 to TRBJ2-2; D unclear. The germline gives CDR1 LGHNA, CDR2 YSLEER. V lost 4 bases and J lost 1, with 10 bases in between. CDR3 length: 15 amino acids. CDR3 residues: CASSLGPGNTGELFF. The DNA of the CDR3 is TGCGCCAGCAGCCTAGGCCCGGGGAACACCGGGGAGCTGTTTTTT.

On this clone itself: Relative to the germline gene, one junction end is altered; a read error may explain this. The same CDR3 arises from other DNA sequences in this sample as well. CDR3: CASSARAQGRHHYNSPLHF. The DNA of the CDR3 is TGTGCCAGCAGCGCTCGAGCACAGGGCCGACACCATTATAATTCCCCCCTCCACTTT. This rearrangement joins TRBV7-7 to TRBJ1-6; possible D gene TRBD1, 6 bases. CDR1 and CDR2 (germline): SSHAT, FNYEAQ (reference sequence). The CDR3 has 19 residues. The full variable domain, in which reference TRBV7-7 and TRBJ1-6 provide the parts outside the CDR3, is GAGVSQSPRYKVTKRGQDVTLRCDPISSHATLYWYQQALGQGPEFLTYFNYEAQPDKSGLPSDRFSAERPEGSISTLTIQRTEQRDSAMYRCASSARAQGRHHYNSPLHFGNGTRLTVT.

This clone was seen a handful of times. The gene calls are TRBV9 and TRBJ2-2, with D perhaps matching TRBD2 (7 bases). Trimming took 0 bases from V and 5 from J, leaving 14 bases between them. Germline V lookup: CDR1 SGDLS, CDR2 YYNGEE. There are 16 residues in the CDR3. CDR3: CASSVEGGRGTGELFF. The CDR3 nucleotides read TGTGCCAGCAGCGTAGAGGGGGGGCGCGGGACCGGGGAGCTGTTTTTT.

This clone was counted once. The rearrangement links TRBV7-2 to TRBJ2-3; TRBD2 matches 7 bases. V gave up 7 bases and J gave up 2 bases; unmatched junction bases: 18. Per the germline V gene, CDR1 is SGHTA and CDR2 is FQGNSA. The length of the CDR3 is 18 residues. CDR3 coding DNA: TGTGCCAGCACCTTCCCGGCTAGCGGCATTCTCTACACAGATACGCAGTATTTT. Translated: CASTFPASGILYTDTQYF.

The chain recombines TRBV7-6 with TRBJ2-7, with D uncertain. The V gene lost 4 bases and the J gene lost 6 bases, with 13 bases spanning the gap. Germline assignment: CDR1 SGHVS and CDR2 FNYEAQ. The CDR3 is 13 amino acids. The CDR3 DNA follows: TGTGCCAGCAGCTCCTTCCTAAAGAGCGAGCAGTACTTC. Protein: CASSSFLKSEQYF. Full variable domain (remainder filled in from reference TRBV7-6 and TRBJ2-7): GAGVSQSPRYKVTKRGQDVALRCDPISGHVSLYWYRQALGQGPEFLTYFNYEAQQDKSGLPNDRFSAERPEGSISTLTIQRTEQRDSAMYRCASSSFLKSEQYFGPGTRLTVT.

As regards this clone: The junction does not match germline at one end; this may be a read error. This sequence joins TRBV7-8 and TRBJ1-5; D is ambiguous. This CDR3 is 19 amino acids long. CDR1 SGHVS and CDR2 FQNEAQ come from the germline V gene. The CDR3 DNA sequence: TGTGCCAGCAGCCCTACCCTGGGGAGGGCCGTTTATAGCAATCAGTCCCAGCATTTT. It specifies CASSPTLGRAVYSNQSQHF.

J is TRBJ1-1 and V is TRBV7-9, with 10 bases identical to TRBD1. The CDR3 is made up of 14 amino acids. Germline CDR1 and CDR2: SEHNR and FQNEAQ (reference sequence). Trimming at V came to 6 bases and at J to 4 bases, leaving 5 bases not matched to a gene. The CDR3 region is CASRETGGTTEAFF. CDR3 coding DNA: TGTGCCAGCAGGGAGACAGGGGGCACCACTGAAGCTTTCTTT.

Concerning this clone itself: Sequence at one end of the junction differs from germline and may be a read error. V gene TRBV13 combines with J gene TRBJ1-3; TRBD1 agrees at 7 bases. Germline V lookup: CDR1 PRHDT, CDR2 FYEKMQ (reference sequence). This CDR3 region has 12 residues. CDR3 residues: CASSNTVDRETF. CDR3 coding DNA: TGTGCCAGCAGCAACACAGTTGACAGGGAGACTTTT.

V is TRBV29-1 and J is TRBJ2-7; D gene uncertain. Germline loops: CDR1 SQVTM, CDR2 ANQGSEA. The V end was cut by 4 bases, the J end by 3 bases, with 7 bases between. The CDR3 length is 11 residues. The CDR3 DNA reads TGCAGCGTTGTGGAGTACTACGAGCAGTACTTC. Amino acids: CSVVEYYEQYF.